This TCR beta chain appears in the sequencing data of a study of blood T cell repertoires in COVID-19. Study-wide context: Specimens from acute and convalescent COVID-19 originated in the United States, Italy and Spain. PBMCs, B-cell-depleted T cells, or T cells were the source of the cDNA or gDNA that made up the material.

V lost 2 bases and J lost 5, with 16 bases in between. CDR3 length equals 15 residues. Germline CDR1 SGHRS, CDR2 YFSETQ. In the original workflow: Cell counts per sample came from amplifying reference gene primers. Sequencing used immunoSEQ multiplex PCR; TCRdb keeps in-frame clones, though not all of them. That table gives V, J and clone size, and the DNA gave D and trimming. The sample carries over 130,000 clones, about 80% recorded once. This chain joins TRBV5-1 and TRBJ1-2; tentatively, D is TRBD1 (5 bases). The specimen sequenced was peripheral blood. This TCR derives from a human donor in a cohort sampled during active COVID-19. The chain's CDR3 is CASSFGQGLVYGYTF. The CDR3 region has the DNA TGCGCCAGCAGCTTCGGTCAGGGATTAGTTTATGGCTACACCTTC.